This passage covers 12 T cell receptor beta chains from one sample sequenced in a study of cytomegalovirus exposure and HLA in healthy donors. Clones were sequenced by immunoSEQ multiplex PCR, and TCRdb holds only the in-frame ones, with some missing. The sample carries some 150,000 clones, approximately 88% recorded once. The sequencing input was PBMCs. The receptors come from a man aged 18 to 30 in good health and CMV-seropositive.

Turning to this clone: The same CDR3 can be traced to other DNA sequences in this sample. As DNA, the CDR3 is TGTGCCAGCAGTTTAACAGGAAACTCCGGAAACACCATATATTTT. This sequence encodes CASSLTGNSGNTIYF. The chain combines TRBV6-5 with TRBJ1-3, with D perhaps TRBD1 (5 bases). V shed 4 bases and J shed 4 bases, with 14 bases lying between them. This CDR3 is built from 15 residues. Germline-derived CDR1 and CDR2 are MNHEY and SVGAGI.

The V and J genes are TRBV19 and TRBJ1-2; unclear D gene. Germline CDR1 is LNHDA and CDR2 is SQIVND (reference sequence). This CDR3 region has 14 residues. V lost 1 base to trimming and J lost 0 bases, with 6 bases between them. The CDR3 spells CASSIGGANYGYTF. DNA for the CDR3: TGTGCCAGTAGTATAGGCGGAGCTAACTATGGCTACACCTTC.

This clone turned up a few times. The genes are TRBV5-1 and TRBJ1-2; tentatively, D is TRBD1 (6 bases). This CDR3 is 14 amino acids long. Germline CDR1 SGHRS, CDR2 YFSETQ. V was pared by 0 bases and J by 3 bases, with 9 bases between. CDR3: CASSLGTADYGYTF. The CDR3 DNA sequence: TGCGCCAGCAGCTTGGGGACAGCGGACTATGGCTACACCTTC.

The V call is TRBV29-1, the J call TRBJ2-5, with TRBD2 matching over 9 bases. The CDR3 totals 12 residues. The germline CDR1 and CDR2 sequences are SQVTM and ANQGSEA. V trimming: 7 bases; J trimming: 3 bases; junction bases outside the gene matches: 3. The CDR3 bases are TGCAGCGCCCTAGCGGGAAAAGAGACCCAGTACTTC. Translated, it gives CSALAGKETQYF.

This clone was counted between two and nine times. This chain uses TRBV9 with TRBJ2-7; 7 nucleotides match TRBD1. CDR1 and CDR2 from the germline V gene are SGDLS and YYNGEE. CDR3 length: 16 residues. V was clipped by 4 bases and J by 6 bases; unmatched bases: 16. The CDR3 nucleotides read TGTGCCAGCAGCCCCGGATATCAGACAGGGTCTTCCGAGCAGTACTTC. This encodes CASSPGYQTGSSEQYF.

The chain recombines TRBV9 with TRBJ1-2; 8 bases are shared with TRBD1. Germline V lookup: CDR1 SGDLS, CDR2 YYNGEE. This CDR3 is 17 amino acids long. Trimming removed 4 bases from V and 7 bases from J; junction bases left unmatched: 18. The CDR3 nucleotides read TGTGCCAGCAGCCAAGGGGGCAGGGGGCGAATCAGGTCTGGCTACACCTTC. This encodes CASSQGGRGRIRSGYTF. Filled out from reference TRBV9 and TRBJ1-2, the complete variable domain reads DSGVTQTPKHLITATGQRVTLRCSPRSGDLSVYWYQQSLDQGLQFLIQYYNGEERAKGNILERFSAQQFPDLHSELNLSSLELGDSALYFCASSQGGRGRIRSGYTFGSGTRLTVV.

The rearrangement uses TRBV6-5 and TRBJ1-2; 9 bases line up with TRBD1. V lost 7 bases and J lost 0; bases outside the gene matches: 3. The CDR3 totals 14 residues. Germline CDR1 reads MNHEY; CDR2 reads SVGAGI. DNA of the CDR3: TGTGCCAGCAAGTACAGGGGGCCTAACTATGGCTACACCTTC. This translates into CASKYRGPNYGYTF.

The chain employs TRBV9 and TRBJ2-3; 9 nucleotides agree with TRBD2. The CDR3 is made up of 15 amino acids. Trimming at V came to 0 bases and at J to 6 bases, leaving 5 bases not matched to a gene. The germline CDR1 and CDR2 sequences are SGDLS and YYNGEE. For the CDR3, the DNA is TGTGCCAGCAGCGTAGATAGCGGGGGTTTCGATACGCAGTATTTT. This gives the protein CASSVDSGGFDTQYF.

The J gene is TRBJ2-1, the V gene TRBV27; 8 bases line up with TRBD2. The germline CDR1 and CDR2 sequences are MNHEY and SMNVEV (reference sequence). V lost 6 bases and J lost 8; bases outside the gene matches: 6. The CDR3 runs 13 residues. In nucleotides, the CDR3 is TGTGCCAGCAGAGCGGGGGCCGTCTATGAGCAGTTCTTC. Translation gives CASRAGAVYEQFF.

The chain joins TRBV6-1 to TRBJ1-5; no clear D. The CDR3 covers 13 residues. The V gene's germline CDR1 is MNHNS and CDR2 SASEGT. V gave up 6 bases and J gave up 0 bases, with 6 bases separating them. The chain's CDR3 is CASRQNSNQPQHF. CDR3 nucleotides: TGTGCCAGCAGACAGAATAGCAATCAGCCCCAGCATTTT.

V usage is TRBV5-1 and J usage is TRBJ1-1; D gene unclear. The CDR3 runs 12 residues. Looked up from germline, CDR1 is SGHRS and CDR2 is YFSETQ. The V and J ends lost 4 bases and 6 bases respectively, with 10 bases between them. CDR3 protein: CASSPAGAEAFF. CDR3 nucleotides: TGCGCCAGCAGCCCCGCCGGGGCTGAAGCTTTCTTT.

J is TRBJ2-1 and V is TRBV7-9; the D gene is possibly TRBD2 (5 bases). Germline V lookup: CDR1 SEHNR, CDR2 FQNEAQ (reference sequence). This CDR3 contains 15 residues. Trimming left V 1 base short and J 5 bases short, with 12 bases between. CDR3 sequence reads: CASSLVGGSDNEQFF. In nucleotides, the CDR3 is TGTGCCAGCAGCTTAGTAGGCGGGTCGGACAATGAGCAGTTCTTC.